These 24 T cell receptor beta chains were all obtained from the same sample, sequenced in a study of T cell repertoires in cytomegalovirus infection. TCRdb fed the reads into MiXCR, producing one record per CDR3 protein. The sample lists fewer than 550,000 distinct CDR3 sequences; about a third were seen once. Sequences were obtained from PBMCs. The receptor set was obtained from a human donor in good health (CMV status not recorded). Some clones in this sample may be carry-over from other donors' samples.

Regarding this clonotype: The germline gene is not matched at one end of the junction; a read error may be the cause. The chain combines TRBV7-6 with TRBJ2-7; 8 bases align to TRBD2. Germline loops: CDR1 SGHVS, CDR2 FNYEAQ. This CDR3 spans 14 amino acids. This CDR3 is CASSPGGGSGEPYF. CDR3 in DNA: TGTGCCAGCAGCCCCGGGGGGGGATCTGGAGAGCCGTACTTC.

This clonotype was observed many times. The chain carries TRBV7-2 and TRBJ2-3; 8 nucleotides agree with TRBD2. The CDR3 is made up of 14 amino acids. Germline loops: CDR1 SGHTA, CDR2 FQGNSA. Unmatched junction bases numbered 11, after V lost 11 bases and J lost 4 bases. In nucleotides, the CDR3 is TGTGCCTCAAGCGGGGGTGGGCTTCCAGATACGCAGTATTTT. Its translation is CASSGGGLPDTQYF.

This clonotype turned up a few times. The genes are TRBV29-1 and TRBJ1-1; D remains ambiguous. Per germline, CDR1 SQVTM and CDR2 ANQGSEA. This CDR3 contains 12 residues. The V end lost 7 bases, the J end lost 1 base, and 10 bases lay between the germline ends. The chain's CDR3 is CSAGPSNTEAFF. CDR3 sequence (DNA): TGCAGCGCCGGACCTTCGAACACTGAAGCTTTCTTT.

This clonotype came up many times. The genes are TRBV28 and TRBJ1-1; no clear D. Germline lookup yields CDR1 MDHEN and CDR2 SYDVKM. The ends were cut back, 2 bases at V and 0 bases at J, with 1 base in the middle. This CDR3 contains 12 residues. CDR3 bases: TGTGCCAGCAGTTTAGTGAACACTGAAGCTTTCTTT. Its protein is CASSLVNTEAFF.

This clonotype came up many times. V usage is TRBV19 and J usage is TRBJ2-1; 7 bases align to TRBD1. V lost 5 bases and J lost 7; bases outside the gene matches: 5. This CDR3 comprises 13 residues. Germline CDR1 and CDR2: LNHDA and SQIVND (reference sequence). CDR3 in amino acids: CASSPRDRNEQFF. CDR3 DNA: TGTGCCAGTAGTCCCCGGGACAGAAATGAGCAGTTCTTC.

This clonotype was seen just once. The rearrangement uses TRBV7-8 and TRBJ2-1; 9 bases are shared with TRBD1. The CDR3 has 17 amino acids. The J segment lost 3 bases and the V segment lost 10 bases, leaving 16 bases of the junction unmatched. Germline V lookup: CDR1 SGHVS, CDR2 FQNEAQ. The CDR3: CANRPGFRTGVYNEQFF. The CDR3 region has the DNA TGTGCCAACAGGCCCGGGTTTCGGACAGGGGTCTACAATGAGCAGTTCTTC. The variable domain in full, completed from reference TRBV7-8 and TRBJ2-1, reads GAGVSQSPRYKVAKRGQDVALRCDPISGHVSLFWYQQALGQGPEFLTYFQNEAQLDKSGLPSDRFFAERPEGSVSTLKIQRTQQEDSAVYLCANRPGFRTGVYNEQFFGPGTRLTVL.

There are a few counts of this clonotype. The chain combines TRBV5-6 with TRBJ2-1; perhaps TRBD2 as D (6 bases). Trimming took off 1 base at V and 0 bases at J, with 8 bases between the two ends. Germline loops: CDR1 SGHDT, CDR2 YYEEEE. The CDR3 consists of 15 residues. The CDR3 sequence is CASSLSGVSYNEQFF. The CDR3, as DNA: TGTGCCAGCAGCTTGTCGGGGGTCTCCTACAATGAGCAGTTCTTC. The entire variable domain, with the rest obtained from reference TRBV5-6 and TRBJ2-1, is as follows: DAGVTQSPTHLIKTRGQQVTLRCSPKSGHDTVSWYQQALGQGPQFIFQYYEEEERQRGNFPDRFSGHQFPNYSSELNVNALLLGDSALYLCASSLSGVSYNEQFFGPGTRLTVL.

This chain uses TRBV19 with TRBJ1-6, with D possibly being TRBD1 (5 bases). The CDR3 consists of 13 residues. The ends were cut back, 3 bases at V and 10 bases at J, with 10 bases in the middle. Germline CDR1 LNHDA, CDR2 SQIVND (reference sequence). CDR3 in amino acids: CASSIVGESPLHF. CDR3 coding DNA: TGTGCCAGTAGTATCGTGGGGGAATCACCCCTCCACTTT. The variable domain in full, with the rest retrieved from reference TRBV19 and TRBJ1-6, is DGGITQSPKYLFRKEGQNVTLSCEQNLNHDAMYWYRQDPGQGLRLIYYSQIVNDFQKGDIAEGYSVSREKKESFPLTVTSAQKNPTAFYLCASSIVGESPLHFGNGTRLTVT.

This rearrangement joins TRBV19 to TRBJ1-5, with D possibly being TRBD1 (5 bases). Germline CDR1 LNHDA, CDR2 SQIVND (reference sequence). V lost 0 bases and J lost 0, with 12 bases in between. The CDR3 runs to 17 residues. The CDR3 region has the DNA TGTGCCAGTAGTATAGAGGCGGGGACGTATAGCAATCAGCCCCAGCATTTT. It translates to CASSIEAGTYSNQPQHF.

V usage is TRBV7-9 and J usage is TRBJ1-3; maybe TRBD1 (5 bases). Germline values: CDR1 SEHNR, CDR2 FQNEAQ (reference sequence). Trimming left V 5 bases short and J 5 bases short, with 10 bases between. CDR3 length: 13 amino acids. The CDR3 coding sequence is TGTGCCAGCAGCACAGGACCGAGAAACACCATATATTTT. Protein product: CASSTGPRNTIYF.

This clonotype was found a few times. The chain recombines TRBV19 with TRBJ2-1, with a possible D match to TRBD1 (7 bases). The CDR3 totals 15 residues. V dropped 5 bases and J dropped 2 bases, with 13 bases sitting between them. In germline, CDR1 is LNHDA, CDR2 SQIVND (reference sequence). The chain's CDR3 is CASSPQGGPYNEQFF. CDR3 in DNA: TGTGCCAGTAGTCCCCAGGGGGGCCCCTACAATGAGCAGTTCTTC.

CDR3 sequence reads: CATSRDLPSGLTDTQYF. The CDR3 DNA reads as TGTGCCACCAGCAGAGACCTCCCTAGCGGACTCACAGATACGCAGTATTTT. The chain combines TRBV15 with TRBJ2-3; 7 bases agree with TRBD2. Germline trimming cut 0 bases from V and 2 bases from J; bases unmatched to any gene: 8. Germline values: CDR1 LNHNV, CDR2 YYDKDF (reference sequence). This CDR3 spans 17 amino acids.

About this clonotype: Compared with germline, one end of the junction differs, possibly owing to a read error. The V call is TRBV7-6, the J call TRBJ2-2; either TRBD1 or TRBD2 may fit D (6 bases each). Germline-derived CDR1 and CDR2 are SGHVS and FNYEAQ. The CDR3 is 16 residues long. The CDR3 protein is CASSPKQGTVTVELFF. The CDR3 DNA is TGTGCCAGCAGCCCCAAGCAGGGGACTGTGACCGTGGAGCTGTTTTTT. The full variable domain, completed using reference TRBV7-6 and TRBJ2-2, is GAGVSQSPRYKVTKRGQDVALRCDPISGHVSLYWYRQALGQGPEFLTYFNYEAQQDKSGLPNDRFSAERPEGSISTLTIQRTEQRDSAMYRCASSPKQGTVTVELFFGEGSRLTVL.

J is TRBJ1-2 and V is TRBV6-2 or TRBV6-3; D is perhaps TRBD1 (5 bases). CDR1 and CDR2 (germline): MNHEY, SVGEGT. There are 12 residues in the CDR3. V lost 6 bases and J lost 4, with 9 bases in between. CDR3 amino acids: CASSGHLYGYTF. CDR3 DNA sequence: TGTGCCAGCAGCGGACATCTCTATGGCTACACCTTC.

This clonotype was seen a handful of times. The CDR3 protein is CSGRQGVTEAFF. The CDR3 DNA reads TGCAGCGGAAGACAGGGGGTCACTGAAGCTTTCTTT. This sequence joins TRBV29-1 and TRBJ1-1; 9 bases align to TRBD1. This CDR3 is 12 amino acids long. Germline lookup yields CDR1 SQVTM and CDR2 ANQGSEA. The trim removed 7 bases at V and 4 bases at J, leaving 4 bases unmatched.

The chain recombines TRBV7-9 with TRBJ2-5; 7 nucleotides match TRBD1. V was pared by 5 bases and J by 2 bases, with 5 bases of the junction left unmatched. Germline V gene lookup returns CDR1 SEHNR and CDR2 FQNEAQ (reference sequence). The CDR3 sequence is 14 residues long. In nucleotides, the CDR3 is TGTGCCAGCAGCCGGGGACAGCTTCAAGAGACCCAGTACTTC. Amino acids: CASSRGQLQETQYF.

This clonotype was detected many times. The chain carries TRBV6-1 and TRBJ2-7, with a weak D call TRBD2 (6 bases). V lost 5 bases, J lost 1 base, and 21 bases lay in between. The length of the CDR3 is 17 residues. The germline V gene has CDR1 MNHNS and CDR2 SASEGT. The CDR3 sequence: CASSSPRGLLSSYEQYF. DNA of the CDR3: TGTGCCAGCAGTTCCCCGCGGGGCCTATTATCTTCCTACGAGCAGTACTTC.

This clonotype showed up just a few times. V gene TRBV12-3 or TRBV12-4 combines with J gene TRBJ2-1; 12 nucleotides align to TRBD2. Germline trimming cut 4 bases from V and 1 base from J; bases unmatched to any gene: 8. The CDR3 is 18 amino acids. CDR3 in amino acids: CASSSPLAGGRSYNEQFF. The CDR3 DNA is TGTGCCAGCAGTTCCCCTCTAGCGGGGGGGCGGTCCTACAATGAGCAGTTCTTC.

This clonotype was picked up many times. This chain connects TRBV20-1 to TRBJ2-5; D gene uncertain. Trimming pared 3 bases from V and 4 bases from J, leaving 12 bases between. CDR3 length equals 13 residues. The germline gives CDR1 DFQATT, CDR2 SNEGSKA (reference sequence). CDR3 amino acids: CSARKGRLETQYF. In nucleotides, the CDR3 is TGCAGTGCTAGGAAAGGACGGTTAGAGACCCAGTACTTC.

This clonotype has only a few counts. The J gene is TRBJ2-3, the V gene TRBV12-3 or TRBV12-4, with no clear D. Between the trimmed V and J ends, which lost 3 bases and 0 bases, there was a span of 10 bases. The CDR3 totals 15 residues. The DNA of the CDR3 is TGTGCCAGCAGTTTTGAACGGCTAAGCACAGATACGCAGTATTTT. Protein: CASSFERLSTDTQYF.

The sample holds a few counts of this clonotype. For the CDR3, the DNA is TGTGCCAGCGCGGCGGACAGCCAGGATTATCAGCCCCAGCATTTT. Translating it yields CASAADSQDYQPQHF. The V call is TRBV2, the J call TRBJ1-5; perhaps TRBD1 as D (6 bases). The CDR3 totals 15 residues. In germline, CDR1 is SNHLY, CDR2 FYNNEI. V was trimmed by 8 bases and J by 5 bases, leaving 19 bases between them. Full variable domain (missing parts from reference TRBV2 and TRBJ1-5): EPEVTQTPSHQVTQMGQEVILRCVPISNHLYFYWYRQILGQKVEFLVSFYNNEISEKSEIFDDQFSVERPDGSNFTLKIRSTKLEDSAMYFCASAADSQDYQPQHFGDGTRLSIL.

The CDR3 reads CASSLTAGLHLYGYTF. DNA for the CDR3: TGTGCCAGCAGTTTGACCGCGGGTCTCCACCTCTATGGCTACACCTTC. The gene calls are TRBV12-3 or TRBV12-4 and TRBJ1-2; D unresolved. V gave up 3 bases and J gave up 4 bases, with 18 bases separating them. There are 16 residues in the CDR3.

This clonotype was found many times. The V and J genes are TRBV12-3 or TRBV12-4 and TRBJ2-7; either TRBD1 or TRBD2 may supply D (5 bases each). This CDR3 spans 13 amino acids. Between the trimmed V and J ends, which lost 1 base and 4 bases, there was a span of 8 bases. As DNA, the CDR3 is TGTGCCAGCAGTTTAGGGGACCGTTACGAGCAGTACTTC. Protein sequence: CASSLGDRYEQYF.

This clonotype was observed a few times. This chain links TRBV7-2 with TRBJ1-3, with D maybe TRBD1 (6 bases). From germline, CDR1 is SGHTA and CDR2 FQGNSA. V was trimmed by 2 bases and J by 0 bases, leaving 14 bases between them. The CDR3 has 17 amino acids. Here the CDR3 DNA reads TGTGCCAGCAGCTTATTAGGGGGTGTCAACTCTGGAAACACCATATATTTT. Translation: CASSLLGGVNSGNTIYF.